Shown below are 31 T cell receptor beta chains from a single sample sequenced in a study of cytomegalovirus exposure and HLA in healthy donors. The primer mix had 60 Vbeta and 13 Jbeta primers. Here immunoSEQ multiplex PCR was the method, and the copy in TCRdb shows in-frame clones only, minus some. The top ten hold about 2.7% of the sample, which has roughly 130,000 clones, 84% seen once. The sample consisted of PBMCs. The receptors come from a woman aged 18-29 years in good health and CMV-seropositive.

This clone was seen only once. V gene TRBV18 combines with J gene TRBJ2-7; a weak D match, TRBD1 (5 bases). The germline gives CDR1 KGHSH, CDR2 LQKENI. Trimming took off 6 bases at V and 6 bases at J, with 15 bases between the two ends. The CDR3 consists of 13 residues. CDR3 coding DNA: TGTGCCAGCTCGTCACAGGAGATCGGCGAGCAGTACTTC. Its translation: CASSSQEIGEQYF.

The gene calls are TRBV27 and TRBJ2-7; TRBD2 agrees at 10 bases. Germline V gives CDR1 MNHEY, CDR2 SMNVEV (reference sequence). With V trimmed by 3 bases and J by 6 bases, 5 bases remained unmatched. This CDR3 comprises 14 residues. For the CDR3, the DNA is TGTGCCAGCAGTTTCGTACTAGCGGGGACCGAGCAGTACTTC. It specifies CASSFVLAGTEQYF.

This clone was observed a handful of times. The CDR3 DNA reads as TGTGCCAGCAGCTCGAGCTGGGGAGGGGTAACAGATACGCAGTATTTT. This encodes CASSSSWGGVTDTQYF. V and J are TRBV28 and TRBJ2-3, with 7 bases matching TRBD2. V shed 6 bases, J shed 3 bases, and the junction held 12 bases outside the gene matches. CDR1 MDHEN and CDR2 SYDVKM come from the germline V gene. This CDR3 is 16 amino acids long.

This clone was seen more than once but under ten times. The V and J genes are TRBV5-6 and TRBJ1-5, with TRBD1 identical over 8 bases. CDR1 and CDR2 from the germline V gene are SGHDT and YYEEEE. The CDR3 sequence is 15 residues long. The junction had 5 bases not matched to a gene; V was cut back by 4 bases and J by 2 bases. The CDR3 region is CASSHQGAGNQPQHF. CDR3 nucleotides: TGTGCCAGCAGCCATCAGGGGGCTGGCAATCAGCCCCAGCATTTT.

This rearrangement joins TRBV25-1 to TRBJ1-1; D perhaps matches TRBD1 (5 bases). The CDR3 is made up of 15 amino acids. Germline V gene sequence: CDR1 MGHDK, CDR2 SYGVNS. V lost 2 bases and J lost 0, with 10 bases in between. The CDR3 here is CASSEVRELNTEAFF. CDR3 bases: TGTGCCAGCAGTGAAGTCAGGGAATTGAACACTGAAGCTTTCTTT.

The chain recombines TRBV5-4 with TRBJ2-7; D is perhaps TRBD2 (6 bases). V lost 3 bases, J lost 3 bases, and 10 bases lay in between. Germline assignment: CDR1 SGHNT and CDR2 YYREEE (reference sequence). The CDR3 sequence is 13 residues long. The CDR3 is CASSSGLNYEQYF. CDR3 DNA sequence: TGTGCCAGCAGCTCGGGACTCAACTACGAGCAGTACTTC.

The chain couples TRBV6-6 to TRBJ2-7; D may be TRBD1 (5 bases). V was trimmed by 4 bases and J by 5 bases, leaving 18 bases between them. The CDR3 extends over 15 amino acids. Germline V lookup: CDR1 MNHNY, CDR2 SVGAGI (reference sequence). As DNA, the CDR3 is TGTGCCAGCAGTTCACCGACAGACCCCCGGAACGAGCAGTACTTC. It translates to CASSSPTDPRNEQYF.

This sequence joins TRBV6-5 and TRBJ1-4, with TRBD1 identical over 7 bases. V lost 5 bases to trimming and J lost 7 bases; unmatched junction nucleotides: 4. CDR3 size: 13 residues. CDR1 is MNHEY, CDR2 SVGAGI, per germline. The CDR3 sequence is CASSVAGGEKLFF. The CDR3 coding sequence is TGTGCCAGCAGTGTGGCAGGGGGTGAAAAACTGTTTTTT.

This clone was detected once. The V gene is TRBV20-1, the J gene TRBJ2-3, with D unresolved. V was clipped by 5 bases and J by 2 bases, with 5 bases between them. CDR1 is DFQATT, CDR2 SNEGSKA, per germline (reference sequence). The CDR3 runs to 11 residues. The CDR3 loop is CSAPNTDTQYF. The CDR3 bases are TGCAGTGCTCCTAACACAGATACGCAGTATTTT.

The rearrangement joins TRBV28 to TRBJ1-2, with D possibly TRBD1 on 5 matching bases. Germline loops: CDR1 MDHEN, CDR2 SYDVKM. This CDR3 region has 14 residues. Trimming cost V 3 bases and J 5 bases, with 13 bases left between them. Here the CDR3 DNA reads TGTGCCAGCAGTTTCTCCGCCCAGGGATATGGCTACACCTTC. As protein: CASSFSAQGYGYTF.

This chain's CDR3 is CASSLSQGFGNTIYF. Here the CDR3 DNA reads TGTGCCAGCAGTTTATCGCAGGGTTTTGGAAACACCATATATTTT. V usage is TRBV27 and J usage is TRBJ1-3, with D possibly being TRBD1 (5 bases). Germline CDR1 and CDR2: MNHEY and SMNVEV (reference sequence). The CDR3 covers 15 residues. The V and J ends lost 0 bases and 3 bases respectively, with 9 bases between them.

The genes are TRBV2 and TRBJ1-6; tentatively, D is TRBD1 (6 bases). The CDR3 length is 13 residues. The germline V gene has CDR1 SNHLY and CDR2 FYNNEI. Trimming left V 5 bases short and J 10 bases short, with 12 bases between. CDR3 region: CASSTGTLSPLHF. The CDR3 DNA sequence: TGTGCCAGCAGTACTGGGACACTATCACCCCTCCACTTT. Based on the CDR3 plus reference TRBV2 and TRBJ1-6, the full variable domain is EPEVTQTPSHQVTQMGQEVILRCVPISNHLYFYWYRQILGQKVEFLVSFYNNEISEKSEIFDDQFSVERPDGSNFTLKIRSTKLEDSAMYFCASSTGTLSPLHFGNGTRLTVT.

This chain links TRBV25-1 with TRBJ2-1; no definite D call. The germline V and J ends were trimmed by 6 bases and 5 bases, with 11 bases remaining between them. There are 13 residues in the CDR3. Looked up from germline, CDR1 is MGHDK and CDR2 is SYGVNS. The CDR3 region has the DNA TGTGCCAGCAGGGAGAGTTTAAACAATGAGCAGTTCTTC. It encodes CASRESLNNEQFF.

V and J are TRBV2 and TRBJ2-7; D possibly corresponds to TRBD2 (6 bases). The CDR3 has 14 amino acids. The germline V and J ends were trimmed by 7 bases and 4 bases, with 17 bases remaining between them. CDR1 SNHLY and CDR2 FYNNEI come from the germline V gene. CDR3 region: CASTEGLGLYEQYF. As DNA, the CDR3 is TGTGCCAGCACTGAGGGACTCGGACTTTACGAGCAGTACTTC.

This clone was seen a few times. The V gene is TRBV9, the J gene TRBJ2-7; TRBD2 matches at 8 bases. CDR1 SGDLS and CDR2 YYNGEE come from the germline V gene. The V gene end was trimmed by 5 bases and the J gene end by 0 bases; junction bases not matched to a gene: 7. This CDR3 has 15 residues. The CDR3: CASSRSGGSSYEQYF. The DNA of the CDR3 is TGTGCCAGCAGTCGCAGCGGGGGAAGCTCCTACGAGCAGTACTTC.

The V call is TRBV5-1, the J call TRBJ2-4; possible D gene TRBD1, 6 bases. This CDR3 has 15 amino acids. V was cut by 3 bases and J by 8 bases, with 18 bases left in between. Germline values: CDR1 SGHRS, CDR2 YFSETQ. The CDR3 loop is CASSSEPGHGDIQYF. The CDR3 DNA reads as TGCGCCAGCAGCTCGGAACCGGGACATGGGGACATTCAGTACTTC.

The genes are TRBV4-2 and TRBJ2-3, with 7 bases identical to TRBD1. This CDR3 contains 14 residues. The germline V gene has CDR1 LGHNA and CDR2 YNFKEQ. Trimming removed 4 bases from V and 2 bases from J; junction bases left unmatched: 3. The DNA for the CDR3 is TGTGCCAGCAGCCGGGACAGACACACAGATACGCAGTATTTT. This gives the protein CASSRDRHTDTQYF.

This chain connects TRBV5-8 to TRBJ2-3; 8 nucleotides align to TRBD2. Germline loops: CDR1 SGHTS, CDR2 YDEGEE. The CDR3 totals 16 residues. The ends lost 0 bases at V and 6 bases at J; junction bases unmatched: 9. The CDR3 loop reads CASSLVVRGGDDTQYF. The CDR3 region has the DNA TGTGCCAGCAGCTTGGTGGTCCGGGGGGGCGACGATACGCAGTATTTT.

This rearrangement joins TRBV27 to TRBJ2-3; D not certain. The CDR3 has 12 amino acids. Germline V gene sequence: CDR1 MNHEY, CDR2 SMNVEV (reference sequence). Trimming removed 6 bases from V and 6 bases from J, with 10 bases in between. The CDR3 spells CASRGLLDTQYF. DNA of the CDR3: TGTGCCAGCAGGGGCCTTCTGGATACGCAGTATTTT.

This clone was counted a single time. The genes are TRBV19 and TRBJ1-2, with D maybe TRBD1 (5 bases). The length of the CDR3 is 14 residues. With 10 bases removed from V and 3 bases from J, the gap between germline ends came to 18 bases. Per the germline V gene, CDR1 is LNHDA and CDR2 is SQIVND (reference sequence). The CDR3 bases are TGTGCCACCACCACGCCAGACAGCTACTATGGCTACACCTTC. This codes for CATTTPDSYYGYTF.

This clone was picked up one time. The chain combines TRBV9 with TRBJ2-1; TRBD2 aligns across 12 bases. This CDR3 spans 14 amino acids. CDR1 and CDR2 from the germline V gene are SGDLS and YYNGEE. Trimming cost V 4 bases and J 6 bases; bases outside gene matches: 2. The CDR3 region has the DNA TGTGCCAGCAGCTCTAGCGGGGGGGGCAATGAGCAGTTCTTC. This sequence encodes CASSSSGGGNEQFF.

CDR3 sequence (DNA): TGTGCCATCAGTCTAGGACAGGGGAACCAAGAGACCCAGTACTTC. The encoded protein is CAISLGQGNQETQYF. The rearrangement uses TRBV10-3 and TRBJ2-5; 9 positions agree with TRBD1. The CDR3 sequence is 15 residues long. Germline V gives CDR1 ENHRY, CDR2 SYGVKD. Germline trimming cut 5 bases from V and 0 bases from J; bases unmatched to any gene: 4.

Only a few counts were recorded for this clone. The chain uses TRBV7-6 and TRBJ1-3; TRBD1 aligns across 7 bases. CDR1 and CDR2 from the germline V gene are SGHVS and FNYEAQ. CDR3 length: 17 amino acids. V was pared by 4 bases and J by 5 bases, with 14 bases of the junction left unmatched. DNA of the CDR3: TGTGCCAGCAGCTCTGACGAGACAGGGAGCACCCGAAACACCATATATTTT. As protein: CASSSDETGSTRNTIYF.

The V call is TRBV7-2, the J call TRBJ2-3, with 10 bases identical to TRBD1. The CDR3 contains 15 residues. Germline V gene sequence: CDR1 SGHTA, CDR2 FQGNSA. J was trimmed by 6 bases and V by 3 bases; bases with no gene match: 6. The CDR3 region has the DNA TGTGCCAGCAGCTTTAGGACAGGGGGGACCGATACGCAGTATTTT. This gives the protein CASSFRTGGTDTQYF.

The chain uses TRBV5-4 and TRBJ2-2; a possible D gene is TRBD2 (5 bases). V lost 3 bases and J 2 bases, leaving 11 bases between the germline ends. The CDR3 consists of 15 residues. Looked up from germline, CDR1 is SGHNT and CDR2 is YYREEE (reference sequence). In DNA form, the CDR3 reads TGTGCCAGCAGCTCTTCCCTAGCCAACACCGGGGAGCTGTTTTTT. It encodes CASSSSLANTGELFF.

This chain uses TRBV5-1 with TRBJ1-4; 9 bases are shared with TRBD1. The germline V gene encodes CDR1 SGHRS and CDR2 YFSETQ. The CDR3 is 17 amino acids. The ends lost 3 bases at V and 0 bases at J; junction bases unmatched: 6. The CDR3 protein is CASSYDRGGATNEKLFF. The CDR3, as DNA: TGCGCCAGCAGCTACGACAGGGGGGGTGCAACTAATGAAAAACTGTTTTTT.

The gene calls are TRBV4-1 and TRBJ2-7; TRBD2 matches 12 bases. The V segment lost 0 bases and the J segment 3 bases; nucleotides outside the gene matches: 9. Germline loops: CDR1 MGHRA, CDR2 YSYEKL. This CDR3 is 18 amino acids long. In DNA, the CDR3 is TGCGCCAGCAGCCAAGAGATAGGACTAGCGGGGACCTACTACGAGCAGTACTTC. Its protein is CASSQEIGLAGTYYEQYF.

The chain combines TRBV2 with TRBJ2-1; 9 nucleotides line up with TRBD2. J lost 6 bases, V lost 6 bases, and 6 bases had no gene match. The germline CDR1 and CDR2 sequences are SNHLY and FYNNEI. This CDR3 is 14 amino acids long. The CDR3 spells CASRAGGLSNEQFF. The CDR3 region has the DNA TGTGCCAGCAGGGCGGGGGGGCTCTCCAATGAGCAGTTCTTC.

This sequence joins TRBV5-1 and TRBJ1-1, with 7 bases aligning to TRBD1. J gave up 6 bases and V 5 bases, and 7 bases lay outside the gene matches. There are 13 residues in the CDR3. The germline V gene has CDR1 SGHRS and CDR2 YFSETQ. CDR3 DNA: TGCGCCAGCAGAATGGAGGGGGCGTCTGAAGCTTTCTTT. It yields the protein CASRMEGASEAFF.

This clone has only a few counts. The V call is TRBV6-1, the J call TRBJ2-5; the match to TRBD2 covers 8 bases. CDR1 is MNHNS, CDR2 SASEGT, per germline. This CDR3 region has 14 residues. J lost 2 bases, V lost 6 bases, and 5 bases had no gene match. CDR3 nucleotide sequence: TGTGCCAGCAGCTCGACTAGCGTGCAAGAGACCCAGTACTTC. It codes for CASSSTSVQETQYF.

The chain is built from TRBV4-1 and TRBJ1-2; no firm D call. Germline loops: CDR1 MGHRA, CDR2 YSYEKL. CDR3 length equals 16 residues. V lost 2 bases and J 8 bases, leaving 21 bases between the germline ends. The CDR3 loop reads CASSQFTYESADGYTF. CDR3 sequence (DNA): TGCGCCAGCAGCCAATTCACGTATGAGAGCGCCGACGGCTACACCTTC.